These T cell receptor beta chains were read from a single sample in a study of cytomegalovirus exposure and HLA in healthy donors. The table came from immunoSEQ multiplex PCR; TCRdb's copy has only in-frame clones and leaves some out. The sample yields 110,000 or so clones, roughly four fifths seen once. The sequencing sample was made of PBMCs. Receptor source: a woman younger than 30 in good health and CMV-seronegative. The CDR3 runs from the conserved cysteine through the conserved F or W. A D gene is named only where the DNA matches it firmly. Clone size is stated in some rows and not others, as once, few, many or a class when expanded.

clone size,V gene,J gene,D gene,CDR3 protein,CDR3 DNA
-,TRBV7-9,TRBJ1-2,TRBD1,CASSSRTRQGAYYGYTF,TGTGCCAGCAGCTCCCGGACGCGACAGGGGGCTTACTATGGCTACACCTTC
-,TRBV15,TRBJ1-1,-,CATSRDRRGDKAFF,TGTGCCACCAGCAGAGATCGGAGAGGCGATAAGGCTTTCTTT
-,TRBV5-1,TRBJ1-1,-,CASSFRGEDTEAFF,TGCGCCAGCAGCTTTAGGGGTGAGGACACTGAAGCTTTCTTT
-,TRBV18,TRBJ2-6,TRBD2,CASSTRSGGISGANVLTF,TGTGCCAGCTCGACCCGGAGCGGGGGGATCTCTGGGGCCAACGTCCTGACTTTC
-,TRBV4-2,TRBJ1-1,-,CASSPQVRDPTTEAFF,TGTGCCAGCAGCCCTCAAGTCAGGGATCCGACCACTGAAGCTTTCTTT
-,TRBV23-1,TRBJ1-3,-,CASSQRHSYF,TGCGCCAGCAGTCAAAGACACTCATATTTT
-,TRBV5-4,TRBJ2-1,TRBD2,CASSLGLAGTNEQFF,TGTGCCAGCAGCTTGGGGCTAGCGGGAACCAATGAGCAGTTCTTC
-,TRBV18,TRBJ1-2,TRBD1,CASSPRTGDIYGYTF,TGTGCCAGCTCACCAAGGACAGGCGACATCTATGGCTACACCTTC
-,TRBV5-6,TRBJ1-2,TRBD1,CASSLVGQGGPNYGYTF,TGTGCCAGCAGCTTGGTCGGACAGGGAGGACCAAACTATGGCTACACCTTC
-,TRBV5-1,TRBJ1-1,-,CASSLEQAEAFF,TGCGCCAGCAGCTTGGAACAGGCTGAAGCTTTCTTT
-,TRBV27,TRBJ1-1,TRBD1,CASRPGGVRVNTEAFF,TGTGCCAGCAGACCAGGGGGAGTACGAGTGAACACTGAAGCTTTCTTT
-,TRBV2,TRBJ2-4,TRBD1,CASDGQGLAKNIQYF,TGTGCCAGCGATGGACAGGGACTAGCCAAAAACATTCAGTACTTC
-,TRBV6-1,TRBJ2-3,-,CASSEVRSTDTQYF,TGTGCCAGCAGTGAGGTCAGGAGCACAGATACGCAGTATTTT
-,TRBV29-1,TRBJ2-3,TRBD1,CSVAWTGADTQYF,TGCAGCGTTGCCTGGACAGGGGCAGATACGCAGTATTTT
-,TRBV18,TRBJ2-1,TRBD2,CASSPGTSGAINEQFF,TGTGCCAGCTCACCCGGGACTAGCGGGGCGATAAATGAGCAGTTCTTC
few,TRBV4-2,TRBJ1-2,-,CASSQGRDYGYTF,TGTGCCAGCAGCCAAGGGCGGGACTATGGCTACACCTTC
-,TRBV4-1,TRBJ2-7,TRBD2,CASSLLAGATYEQYF,TGCGCCAGCAGCCTTCTAGCGGGGGCTACCTACGAGCAGTACTTC
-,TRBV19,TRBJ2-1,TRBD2,CASSIEVLAGGPEFF,TGTGCCAGTAGTATAGAAGTACTAGCGGGAGGGCCCGAGTTCTTC
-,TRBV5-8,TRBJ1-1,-,CASTTVVNTEAFF,TGTGCCAGCACCACGGTTGTGAACACTGAAGCTTTCTTT
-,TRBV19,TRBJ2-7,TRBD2,CASTQGTSAPSYEQYF,TGTGCCAGTACTCAAGGGACTAGCGCACCCTCCTACGAGCAGTACTTC
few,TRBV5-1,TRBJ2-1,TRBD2,CASSSTSAAYNEQFF,TGCGCCAGCAGCTCGACTAGCGCAGCCTACAATGAGCAGTTCTTC
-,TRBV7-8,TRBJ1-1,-,CASSLPQGYTEAFF,TGTGCCAGCAGCTTACCACAGGGCTACACTGAAGCTTTCTTT
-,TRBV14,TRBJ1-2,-,CASSQDMDNLNGYTF,TGTGCCAGCAGCCAAGATATGGACAATCTTAATGGCTACACCTTC
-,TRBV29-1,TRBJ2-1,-,CSVERISGTLIYNEQFF,TGCAGCGTTGAGCGTATATCCGGGACTCTAATTTACAATGAGCAGTTCTTC
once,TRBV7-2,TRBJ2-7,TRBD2,CASSTRLAGGGEQYF,TGTGCCAGCAGCACAAGACTAGCGGGAGGCGGCGAGCAGTACTTC
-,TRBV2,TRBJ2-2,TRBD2,CASRGLAGGPRTGELFF,TGTGCCAGCAGAGGACTAGCGGGAGGGCCGAGGACCGGGGAGCTGTTTTTT
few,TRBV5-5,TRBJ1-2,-,CASSLGLGLSHTF,TGTGCCAGCAGCTTGGGTCTTGGGCTAAGCCACACCTTC
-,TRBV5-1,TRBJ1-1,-,CASSLAGENTEAFF,TGCGCCAGCAGCTTGGCAGGGGAGAACACTGAAGCTTTCTTT
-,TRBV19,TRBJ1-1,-,CASIGGNTEAFF,TGTGCCAGTATAGGCGGCAACACTGAAGCTTTCTTT
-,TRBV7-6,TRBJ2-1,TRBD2,CASSRQGLENNEQFF,TGTGCCAGCAGCCGGCAGGGACTAGAAAACAATGAGCAGTTCTTC
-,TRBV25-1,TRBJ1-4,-,CASSATAGGNEKLFF,TGTGCCAGCAGTGCCACGGCGGGTGGAAATGAAAAACTGTTTTTT
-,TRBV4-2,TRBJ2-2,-,CASSQKMSRGWAGELFF,TGTGCCAGCAGCCAAAAAATGTCTAGAGGTTGGGCCGGGGAGCTGTTTTTT
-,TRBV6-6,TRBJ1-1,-,CASSSYQGRNTEAFF,TGTGCCAGCAGTTCCTACCAGGGGAGGAACACTGAAGCTTTCTTT
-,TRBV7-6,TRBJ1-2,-,CASSSTENYGYTF,TGTGCCAGCAGCTCGACAGAAAACTATGGCTACACCTTC
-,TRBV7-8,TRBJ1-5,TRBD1,CASSLETGRNQPQHF,TGTGCCAGCAGCTTAGAGACAGGGAGGAATCAGCCCCAGCATTTT